This T cell receptor beta chain was profiled in a study of OX40 agonist ivuxolimab in advanced cancers. Profiling relied on immunoSEQ multiplex PCR, and the TCRdb table lists in-frame clones only, not all of them. Of approximately 7,200 clones listed, 74% are singletons. The CDR3 length is 17 residues. The germline CDR1 and CDR2 sequences are SGHAT and FQNNGV. Trimming pared 2 bases from V and 3 bases from J, leaving 20 bases between. This sample comprised CD4+ or CD8+ T cells sorted from blood, obtained in a trial of the OX40 agonist ivuxolimab. The sequence derives from an adult with an advanced solid tumor such as melanoma, head and neck, liver or kidney cancer. The V and J genes are TRBV11-2 and TRBJ2-7, with D perhaps assigned TRBD1 or TRBD2 (5 bases each). CDR3 sequence: CASSLRGPLGYNYEQYF. In DNA form, the CDR3 reads TGTGCCAGCAGCTTACGGGGCCCGTTGGGGTATAACTACGAGCAGTACTTC.